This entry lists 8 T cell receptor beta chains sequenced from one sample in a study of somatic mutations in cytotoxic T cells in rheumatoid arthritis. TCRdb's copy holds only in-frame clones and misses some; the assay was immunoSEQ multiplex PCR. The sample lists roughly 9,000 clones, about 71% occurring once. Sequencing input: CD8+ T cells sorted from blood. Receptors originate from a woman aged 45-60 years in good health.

CDR3 in DNA: TGTGCCAGCAGCAAAAAAAACCCCATTCTAGCGGGGGAATCCTACGAGCAGTACTTC. This codes for CASSKKNPILAGESYEQYF. The chain joins TRBV21-1 to TRBJ2-7; the listed D gene, TRBD2, was not tested against the DNA. TRBV21-1 is a recognized pseudogene. There are 19 residues in the CDR3.

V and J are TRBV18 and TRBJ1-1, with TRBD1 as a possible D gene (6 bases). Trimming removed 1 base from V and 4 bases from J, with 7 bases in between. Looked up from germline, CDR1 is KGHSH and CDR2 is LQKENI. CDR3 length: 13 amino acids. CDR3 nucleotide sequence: TGTGCCAGCTCACCACAAGGGGGCACTGAAGCTTTCTTT. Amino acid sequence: CASSPQGGTEAFF. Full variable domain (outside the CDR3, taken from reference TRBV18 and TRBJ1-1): NAGVMQNPRHLVRRRGQEARLRCSPMKGHSHVYWYRQLPEEGLKFMVYLQKENIIDESGMPKERFSAEFPKEGPSILRIQQVVRGDSAAYFCASSPQGGTEAFFGQGTRLTVV.

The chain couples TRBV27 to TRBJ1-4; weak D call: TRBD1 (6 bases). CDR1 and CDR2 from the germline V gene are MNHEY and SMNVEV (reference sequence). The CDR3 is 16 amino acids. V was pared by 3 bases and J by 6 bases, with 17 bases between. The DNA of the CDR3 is TGTGCCAGCAGTTTGTCTCCCGGTGCAGGGGATGAAAAACTGTTTTTT. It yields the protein CASSLSPGAGDEKLFF.

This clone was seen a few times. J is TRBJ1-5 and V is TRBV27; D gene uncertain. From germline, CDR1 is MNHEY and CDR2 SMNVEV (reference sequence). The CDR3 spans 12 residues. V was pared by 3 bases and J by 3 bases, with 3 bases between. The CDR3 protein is CASSFHNQPQHF. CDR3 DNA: TGTGCCAGCAGTTTTCACAATCAGCCCCAGCATTTT.

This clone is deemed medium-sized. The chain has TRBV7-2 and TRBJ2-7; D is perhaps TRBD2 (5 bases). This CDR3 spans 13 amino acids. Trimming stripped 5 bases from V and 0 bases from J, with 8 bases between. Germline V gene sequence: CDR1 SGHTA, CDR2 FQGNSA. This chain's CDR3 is CASSPDYSYEQYF. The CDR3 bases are TGTGCCAGCAGCCCCGACTACTCCTACGAGCAGTACTTC.

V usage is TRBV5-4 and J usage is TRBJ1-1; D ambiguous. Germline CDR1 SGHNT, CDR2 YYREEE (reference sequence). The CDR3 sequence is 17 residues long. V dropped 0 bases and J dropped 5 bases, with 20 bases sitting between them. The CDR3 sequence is CASSLGREPAGKTEAFF. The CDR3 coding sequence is TGTGCCAGCAGCTTGGGAAGGGAACCCGCCGGGAAGACTGAAGCTTTCTTT.

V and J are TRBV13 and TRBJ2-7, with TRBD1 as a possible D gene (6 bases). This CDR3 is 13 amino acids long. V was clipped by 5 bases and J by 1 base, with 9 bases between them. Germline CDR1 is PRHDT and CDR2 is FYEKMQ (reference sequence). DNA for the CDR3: TGTGCCAGCAGCGCGGACAGATCCTACGAGCAGTACTTC. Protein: CASSADRSYEQYF. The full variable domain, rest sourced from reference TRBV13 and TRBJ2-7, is AAGVIQSPRHLIKEKRETATLKCYPIPRHDTVYWYQQGPGQDPQFLISFYEKMQSDKGSIPDRFSAQQFSDYHSELNMSSLELGDSALYFCASSADRSYEQYFGPGTRLTVT.

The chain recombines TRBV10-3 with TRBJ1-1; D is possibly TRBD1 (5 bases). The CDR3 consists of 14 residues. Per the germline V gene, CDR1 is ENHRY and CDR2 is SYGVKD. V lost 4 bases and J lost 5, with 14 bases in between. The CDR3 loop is CAISVGGAVTEAFF. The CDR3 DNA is TGTGCCATCAGTGTGGGAGGGGCAGTTACTGAAGCTTTCTTT.